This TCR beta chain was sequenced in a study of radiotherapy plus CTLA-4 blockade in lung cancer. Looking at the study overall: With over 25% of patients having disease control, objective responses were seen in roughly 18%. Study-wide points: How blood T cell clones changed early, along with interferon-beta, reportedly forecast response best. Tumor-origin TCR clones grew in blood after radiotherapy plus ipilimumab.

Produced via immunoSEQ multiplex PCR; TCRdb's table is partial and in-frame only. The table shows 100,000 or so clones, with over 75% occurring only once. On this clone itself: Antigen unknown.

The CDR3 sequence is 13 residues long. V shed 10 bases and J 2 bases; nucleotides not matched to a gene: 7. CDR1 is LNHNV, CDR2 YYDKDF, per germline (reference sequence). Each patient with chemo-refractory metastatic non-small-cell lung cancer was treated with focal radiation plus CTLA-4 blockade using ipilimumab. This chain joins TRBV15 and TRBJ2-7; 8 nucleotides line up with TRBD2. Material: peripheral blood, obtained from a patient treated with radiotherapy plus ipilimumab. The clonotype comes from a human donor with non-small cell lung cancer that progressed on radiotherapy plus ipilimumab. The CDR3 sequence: CASGSGETYEQYF. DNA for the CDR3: TGTGCCAGCGGTAGCGGGGAGACCTACGAGCAGTACTTC.